This T cell receptor beta chain stems from a study of cytomegalovirus exposure and HLA in healthy donors. The wider study: From donors who were HLA-typed, an early data release held about 85 million unique TCRs. Study results and limitations: Later analysis demonstrated an association between a missense DCLRE1C variant and TCR beta V- and J-gene trimming.

The length of the CDR3 is 16 residues. Germline assignment: CDR1 MDHEN and CDR2 SYDVKM. With V trimmed by 2 bases and J by 2 bases, 7 bases remained unmatched. Details on this clone: Its antigen is not identified.

Primers for the PCR totalled 60 Vbeta and 13 Jbeta. As handled by the study authors: Roughly 10 million shared chains were among the 80 million or so unique TCR beta chains that a later analysis counted. Here immunoSEQ multiplex PCR was the method, and the copy in TCRdb shows in-frame clones only, minus some. Clone size and V and J calls were adopted from that table, with D and trimming inferred from the DNA. The sample includes approximately 200,000 clones, approximately 79% seen only once; the top ten take approximately 1.5%. The chain joins TRBV28 to TRBJ2-7; TRBD1 agrees at 9 bases. The TCR was taken from a woman between 18 and 30 years old in good health and CMV-seronegative. The sequencing sample was made of PBMCs. In DNA, the CDR3 is TGTGCCAGCAGTTTACTAGGGACAGGGCCGACCTACGAGCAGTACTTC. Translated, it gives CASSLLGTGPTYEQYF.